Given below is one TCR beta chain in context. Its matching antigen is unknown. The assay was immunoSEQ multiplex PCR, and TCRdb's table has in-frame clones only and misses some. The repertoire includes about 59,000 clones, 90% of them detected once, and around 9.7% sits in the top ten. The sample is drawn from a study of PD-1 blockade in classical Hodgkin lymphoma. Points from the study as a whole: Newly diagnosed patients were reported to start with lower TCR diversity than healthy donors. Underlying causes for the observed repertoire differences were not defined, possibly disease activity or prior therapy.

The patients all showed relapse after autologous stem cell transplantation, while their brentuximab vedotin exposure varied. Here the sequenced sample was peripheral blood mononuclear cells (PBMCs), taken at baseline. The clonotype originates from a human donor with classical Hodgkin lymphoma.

The chain's CDR3 is CASSLETGGSYEQYF. For the CDR3, the DNA is TGTGCCAGCAGCTTAGAAACAGGGGGCTCCTACGAGCAGTACTTC. The rearrangement joins TRBV11-2 to TRBJ2-7, with TRBD1 matching over 8 bases. The CDR3 has 15 amino acids. Trimming at V came to 0 bases and at J to 0 bases, leaving 1 base not matched to a gene. CDR1 and CDR2 (germline): SGHAT, FQNNGV.